Listed here are 24 T cell receptor beta chains from one sample, sequenced in a study. TCRdb used MiXCR to reprocess the RT-PCR reads, holding one entry per CDR3 protein. The sample holds approximately 720,000 distinct CDR3 sequences; 11% to 15% are singletons and the top ten take 3.6%. The source material was memory CD4+ T cells from blood. Source of these receptors: a female donor in good health, serving as a healthy control.

With respect to this clonotype: Possible read error: a much larger clone is one base away. The gene calls are TRBV4-1 and TRBJ1-2, with 9 bases aligning to TRBD1. The V gene's germline CDR1 is MGHRA and CDR2 YSYEKL. V lost 1 base, J lost 6 bases, and 18 bases stayed unmatched. This CDR3 contains 19 residues. The CDR3 DNA follows: TGCGCCAGCAGCCAAGCGACGGGGACAGGGAATAGTCGGGGGAATGGCTACACCTTC. This codes for CASSQATGTGNSRGNGYTF.

CDR3 region: CSARAASGGDTQYF. The DNA of the CDR3 is TGCAGTGCTAGAGCCGCTAGCGGAGGAGATACGCAGTATTTT. The chain couples TRBV20-1 to TRBJ2-3; 7 bases are shared with TRBD2. Germline CDR1 DFQATT, CDR2 SNEGSKA (reference sequence). The CDR3 runs 14 residues. J was trimmed by 5 bases and V by 1 base; bases with no gene match: 6.

Comment on this clonotype: Lacking the conserved final phenylalanine or tryptophan, this CDR3 likely reflects a read error. No DNA is shown, since the ends of the CDR3 on it are uncertain; the CDR3 is the one TCRdb lists. V is TRBV9 and J is TRBJ1-2; the table's D call, TRBD1, has no DNA check behind it. The CDR3 length equals 11 residues, ends included. Germline V gene data show CDR1 as SGDLS and CDR2 as YYNGEE. The CDR3: CASSVARGGLI.

This clonotype was detected many times. The chain is built from TRBV27 and TRBJ2-3, with D possibly matching TRBD2 (6 bases). CDR3 length equals 16 residues. The germline V and J ends were trimmed by 5 bases and 10 bases, with 25 bases remaining between them. Germline CDR1 MNHEY, CDR2 SMNVEV (reference sequence). As DNA, the CDR3 is TGTGCCAGCAGTCGCCAGGGTATTAGGGCGGGGTTGGCGCAGTATTTT. The encoded protein is CASSRQGIRAGLAQYF.

The chain uses TRBV5-5 and TRBJ2-3; D uncertain. Germline loops: CDR1 SGHKS, CDR2 YYEKEE (reference sequence). The CDR3 is 15 residues long. The V and J ends lost 0 bases and 0 bases respectively, with 8 bases between them. This CDR3 reads CASSLGQMSTDTQYF. In nucleotides, the CDR3 is TGTGCCAGCAGCTTGGGACAAATGAGCACAGATACGCAGTATTTT.

The chain links TRBV24-1 to TRBJ1-2, with TRBD1 matching 11 bases. The ends lost 3 bases at V and 6 bases at J; junction bases unmatched: 5. Looked up from germline, CDR1 is KGHDR and CDR2 is SFDVKD. The length of the CDR3 is 15 residues. In nucleotides, the CDR3 is TGTGCCACCAGTGATCCCGGGACAGGGGGGCATGGCTACACCTTC. Encoded protein: CATSDPGTGGHGYTF.

This chain connects TRBV18 to TRBJ1-3; D is unresolved. V lost 4 bases and J 0 bases, leaving 13 bases between the germline ends. This CDR3 comprises 16 residues. Looked up from germline, CDR1 is KGHSH and CDR2 is LQKENI. The CDR3 spells CASSLSALNSGNTIYF. CDR3 sequence (DNA): TGTGCCAGCTCACTTTCCGCACTTAACTCTGGAAACACCATATATTTT.

This clonotype was counted ten times or more. The CDR3 here is CASSGRMVGVGNEQFF. In DNA, the CDR3 is TGTGCCAGCAGTGGGAGGATGGTAGGGGTTGGCAATGAGCAGTTCTTC. This chain uses TRBV28 with TRBJ2-1; possible D gene TRBD2, 6 bases. Deletions cut 5 bases from V and 6 bases from J, with 20 bases between. This CDR3 has 16 amino acids. Germline V lookup: CDR1 MDHEN, CDR2 SYDVKM.

This clonotype was counted ten times or more. The chain carries TRBV6-5 and TRBJ1-5; D unresolved. CDR1 MNHEY and CDR2 SVGAGI come from the germline V gene. The CDR3 is made up of 16 amino acids. V was trimmed by 5 bases and J by 0 bases, leaving 14 bases between them. This CDR3 is CASSPTAPYSNQPQHF. The CDR3 region has the DNA TGTGCCAGCAGTCCCACAGCCCCGTATAGCAATCAGCCCCAGCATTTT.

This clonotype has more than one count but fewer than ten. The chain joins TRBV20-1 to TRBJ2-5; D gene unclear. CDR1 is DFQATT and CDR2 is SNEGSKA in the germline V gene (reference sequence). The CDR3 has 11 residues. V was cut by 2 bases and J by 6 bases, with 7 bases left in between. The CDR3 sequence: CSARFKQTQYF. DNA for the CDR3: TGCAGTGCTAGATTTAAACAGACCCAGTACTTC.

This clonotype was observed many times. The chain is built from TRBV6-5 and TRBJ1-2; TRBD1 matches 8 bases. Germline CDR1 and CDR2: MNHEY and SVGAGI. The length of the CDR3 is 16 residues. The ends lost 6 bases at V and 2 bases at J; junction bases unmatched: 11. This chain's CDR3 is CASRVQGARLNYGYTF. CDR3 DNA: TGTGCCAGCAGGGTCCAGGGGGCGCGATTGAACTATGGCTACACCTTC.

V is TRBV19 and J is TRBJ1-5; tentatively, D is TRBD1 (5 bases). Germline V gene lookup returns CDR1 LNHDA and CDR2 SQIVND (reference sequence). V lost 3 bases to trimming and J lost 5 bases, with 8 bases between them. CDR3 length equals 13 residues. CDR3 protein: CASSILGDQPQHF. CDR3 DNA: TGTGCCAGTAGTATTTTGGGGGATCAGCCCCAGCATTTT. Full variable domain (rest looked up from reference TRBV19 and TRBJ1-5): DGGITQSPKYLFRKEGQNVTLSCEQNLNHDAMYWYRQDPGQGLRLIYYSQIVNDFQKGDIAEGYSVSREKKESFPLTVTSAQKNPTAFYLCASSILGDQPQHFGDGTRLSIL.

This clonotype showed up just a few times. This chain connects TRBV25-1 to TRBJ2-1, with TRBD2 as a possible D gene (5 bases). V was trimmed by 1 base and J by 2 bases, leaving 9 bases between them. The germline V gene has CDR1 MGHDK and CDR2 SYGVNS. This CDR3 region has 15 residues. This chain's CDR3 is CASSELAGTYNEQFF. CDR3 coding DNA: TGTGCCAGCAGTGAATTGGCCGGGACCTACAATGAGCAGTTCTTC. Full variable domain (outside the CDR3, taken from reference TRBV25-1 and TRBJ2-1): EADIYQTPRYLVIGTGKKITLECSQTMGHDKMYWYQQDPGMELHLIHYSYGVNSTEKGDLSSESTVSRIRTEHFPLTLESARPSHTSQYLCASSELAGTYNEQFFGPGTRLTVL.

V is TRBV2 and J is TRBJ2-3; the D gene is possibly TRBD1 (6 bases). The CDR3 consists of 15 residues. Looked up from germline, CDR1 is SNHLY and CDR2 is FYNNEI. Trimming pared 6 bases from V and 5 bases from J, leaving 18 bases between. CDR3 sequence reads: CASSLLLGAGDTQYF. The CDR3, as DNA: TGTGCCAGCAGCCTCCTTCTGGGGGCGGGAGATACGCAGTATTTT.

The chain links TRBV7-3 to TRBJ1-2, with a possible D match to TRBD1 (5 bases). The V end lost 3 bases, the J end lost 5 bases, and 10 bases lay between the germline ends. The CDR3 runs to 13 residues. CDR1 SGHTA and CDR2 FQGTGA come from the germline V gene. CDR3 residues: CASSFIGGYGYTF. CDR3 nucleotides: TGTGCCAGCAGCTTTATCGGGGGTTATGGCTACACCTTC.

This chain connects TRBV20-1 to TRBJ2-1, with 9 positions matching TRBD1. V shed 6 bases, J shed 7 bases, and the junction held 7 bases outside the gene matches. Germline V gene data show CDR1 as DFQATT and CDR2 as SNEGSKA (reference sequence). The CDR3 sequence is 13 residues long. This CDR3 reads CSAETGGKNEQFF. The DNA for the CDR3 is TGCAGTGCAGAGACAGGGGGTAAAAATGAGCAGTTCTTC.

Worth noting for this clonotype: Sequence at one end of the junction differs from germline and may be a read error. The gene calls are TRBV7-2 and TRBJ2-1; either TRBD1 or TRBD2 may fit D (6 bases each). The CDR3 runs 15 residues. Germline loops: CDR1 SGHTA, CDR2 FQGNSA. CDR3 sequence reads: CASSKEGGSYNEQLF. The CDR3 DNA reads as TGTGCCAGCAGCAAGGAGGGGGGATCCTACAATGAGCAGTTATTC.

The rearrangement links TRBV7-3 to TRBJ2-1; D possibly matches TRBD1 or TRBD2 (7 bases each). The length of the CDR3 is 15 residues. Germline V CDR1 and CDR2: SGHTA, FQGTGA. The V end was cut by 1 base, the J end by 9 bases, with 16 bases between. CDR3 residues: CASSLISGTVAEQFF. CDR3 nucleotides: TGTGCCAGCAGCTTAATAAGCGGGACAGTCGCTGAGCAGTTCTTC.

This clonotype was detected a few times. This chain connects TRBV20-1 to TRBJ2-2; D perhaps matches TRBD1 (6 bases). Germline assignment: CDR1 DFQATT and CDR2 SNEGSKA (reference sequence). V was trimmed by 4 bases and J by 3 bases, leaving 15 bases between them. The CDR3 totals 15 residues. The CDR3 region has the DNA TGCAGTGCTAAGGGAAGGGACACAGACACCGGGGAGCTGTTTTTT. The encoded protein is CSAKGRDTDTGELFF.

In this sample, this clonotype turned up a few times. The chain combines TRBV6-2 or TRBV6-3 with TRBJ1-2, with D tentatively TRBD1 (6 bases). Germline V gives CDR1 MNHEY, CDR2 SVGEGT. The germline V and J ends were trimmed by 10 bases and 0 bases, with 18 bases remaining between them. The CDR3 loop spans 15 amino acids. As DNA, the CDR3 is TGTGCCACCGATAGAAGGACAGCTACTAACTATGGCTACACCTTC. Translated, it gives CATDRRTATNYGYTF.

V usage is TRBV5-6 and J usage is TRBJ1-2; D is possibly TRBD1 (6 bases). Germline V gene lookup returns CDR1 SGHDT and CDR2 YYEEEE. Trimming removed 0 bases at V and 2 bases at J, with 11 bases between. The CDR3 consists of 15 residues. The DNA for the CDR3 is TGTGCCAGCAGCTTGGGTCAGGGGCAGAACTATGGCTACACCTTC. This gives the protein CASSLGQGQNYGYTF.

This clonotype was observed many times. The V gene is TRBV29-1, the J gene TRBJ2-7; D is undetermined. V was trimmed by 6 bases and J by 0 bases, leaving 6 bases between them. CDR1 and CDR2 (germline): SQVTM, ANQGSEA. There are 11 residues in the CDR3. The CDR3 DNA sequence: TGCAGCGTGTGGGACTCCTACGAGCAGTACTTC. Translation gives CSVWDSYEQYF.

In this sample, this clonotype turned up many times. The rearrangement joins TRBV5-1 to TRBJ2-5, with 7 bases identical to TRBD1. Trimming took 1 base from V and 5 from J; bases not matched to a gene: 5. Germline CDR1 SGHRS, CDR2 YFSETQ. The CDR3 spans 14 residues. CDR3 in amino acids: CASSLSGQAETQYF. Written as DNA, the CDR3 is TGCGCCAGCAGCTTGTCCGGACAGGCCGAGACCCAGTACTTC. The full variable domain, in which reference TRBV5-1 and TRBJ2-5 provide the parts outside the CDR3, is KAGVTQTPRYLIKTRGQQVTLSCSPISGHRSVSWYQQTPGQGLQFLFEYFSETQRNKGNFPGRFSGRQFSNSRSEMNVSTLELGDSALYLCASSLSGQAETQYFGPGTRLLVL.

This clonotype was seen a handful of times. CDR3: CASQTGAGNQPQHF. Written as DNA, the CDR3 is TGTGCCAGCCAAACAGGGGCCGGCAATCAGCCCCAGCATTTT. This sequence joins TRBV7-9 and TRBJ1-5, with 7 bases lining up with TRBD1. Per the germline V gene, CDR1 is SEHNR and CDR2 is FQNEAQ (reference sequence). This CDR3 spans 14 amino acids. The J segment lost 2 bases and the V segment lost 8 bases, leaving 6 bases of the junction unmatched.